This T cell receptor beta chain emerged from a study of vaccination effects on CD4 cells after COVID-19. Before sequencing took place, the ViraFEST assay used viral peptide pools to expand antigen-specific CD4+ T cells. Cells that had been cultured for roughly eleven days were the source of isolated CD4+ T cells. Clones were read by immunoSEQ multiplex PCR, and TCRdb kept only the in-frame ones, dropping some. The table shows approximately 54,000 clones, with around 80% occurring only once. Turning to this clone: Its matching antigen is unknown.

J gave up 9 bases and V 7 bases, and 12 bases lay outside the gene matches. Germline V gene lookup returns CDR1 ENHRY and CDR2 SYGVKD. The CDR3 extends over 15 amino acids. Sequences were derived from CD4+ T cells from PBMCs cultured with HCoV-229E spike peptides, sampled before COVID-19 vaccination. The receptor comes from a human donor who received a COVID-19 vaccine. The J gene is TRBJ2-2, the V gene TRBV10-3; 9 bases agree with TRBD1. The CDR3 loop reads CAINSPGQGSRELFF. The DNA for the CDR3 is TGTGCCATCAACTCACCGGGACAGGGTAGCAGGGAGCTGTTTTTT.